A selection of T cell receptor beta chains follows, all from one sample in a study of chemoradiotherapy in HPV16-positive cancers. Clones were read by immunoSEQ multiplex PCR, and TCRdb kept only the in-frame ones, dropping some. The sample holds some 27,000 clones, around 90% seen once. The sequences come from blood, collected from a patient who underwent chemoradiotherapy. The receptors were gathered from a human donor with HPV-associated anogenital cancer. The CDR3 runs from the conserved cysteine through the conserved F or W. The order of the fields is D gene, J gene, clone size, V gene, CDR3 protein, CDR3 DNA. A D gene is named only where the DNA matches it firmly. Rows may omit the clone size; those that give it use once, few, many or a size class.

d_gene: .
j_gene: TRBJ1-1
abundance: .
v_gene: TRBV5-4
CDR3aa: CASSLEPETEAFF
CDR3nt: TGTGCCAGCAGCTTGGAGCCAGAGACTGAAGCTTTCTTT

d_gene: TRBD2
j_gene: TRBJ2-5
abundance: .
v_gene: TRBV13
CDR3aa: CASSHTRPLAEQETQYF
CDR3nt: TGTGCCAGCAGCCACACTAGGCCACTAGCGGAGCAAGAGACCCAGTACTTC

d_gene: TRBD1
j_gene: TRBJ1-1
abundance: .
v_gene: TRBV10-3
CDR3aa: CAISPTGGNTEAFF
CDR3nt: TGTGCCATCAGTCCGACAGGGGGAAACACTGAAGCTTTCTTT

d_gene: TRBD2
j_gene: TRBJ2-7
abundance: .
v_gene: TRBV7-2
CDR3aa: CASSSQVAGGSYEQYF
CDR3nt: TGTGCCAGCAGCTCCCAGGTAGCGGGGGGCTCCTACGAGCAGTACTTC

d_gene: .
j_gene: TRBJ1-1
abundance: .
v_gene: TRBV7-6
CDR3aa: CASSLPGANTEAFF
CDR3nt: TGTGCCAGCAGCTTACCAGGGGCGAACACTGAAGCTTTCTTT

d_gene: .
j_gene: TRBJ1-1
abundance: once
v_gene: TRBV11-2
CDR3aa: CASSLYGGRNTEAFF
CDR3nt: TGTGCCAGCAGCTTATATGGGGGCCGGAACACTGAAGCTTTCTTT

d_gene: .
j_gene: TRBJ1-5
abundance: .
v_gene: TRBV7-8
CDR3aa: CASSSGEGGPQHF
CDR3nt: TGTGCCAGCAGCTCCGGGGAGGGGGGACCCCAGCATTTT

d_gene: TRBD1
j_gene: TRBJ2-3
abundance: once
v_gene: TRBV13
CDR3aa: CASSVDRDHTQYF
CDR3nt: TGTGCCAGCAGCGTTGACAGGGATCATACGCAGTATTTT

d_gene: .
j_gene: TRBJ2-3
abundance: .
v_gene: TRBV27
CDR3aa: CASSRGGRVTDTQYF
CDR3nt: TGTGCCAGCAGCCGCGGGGGCAGAGTCACAGATACGCAGTATTTT

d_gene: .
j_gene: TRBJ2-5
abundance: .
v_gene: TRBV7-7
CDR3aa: CASSPWSLLGKETQYF
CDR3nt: TGTGCCAGCAGCCCTTGGTCATTGTTGGGAAAGGAGACCCAGTACTTC

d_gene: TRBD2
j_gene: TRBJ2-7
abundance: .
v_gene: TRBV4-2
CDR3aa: CASSQEEIGTSPYEQYF
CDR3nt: TGTGCCAGCAGCCAAGAGGAAATCGGGACTAGTCCCTACGAGCAGTACTTC

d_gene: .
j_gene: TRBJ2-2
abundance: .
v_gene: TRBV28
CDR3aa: CASSRAGWTTGELFF
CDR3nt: TGTGCCAGCAGCCGGGCGGGGTGGACCACCGGGGAGCTGTTTTTT

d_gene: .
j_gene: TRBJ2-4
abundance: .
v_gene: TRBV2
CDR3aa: CASRGGSTKNIQYF
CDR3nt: TGTGCCAGTAGGGGGGGGTCTACCAAAAACATTCAGTACTTC

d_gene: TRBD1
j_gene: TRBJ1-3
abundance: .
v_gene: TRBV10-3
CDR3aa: CATGTAGNTIYF
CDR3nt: TGTGCCACCGGGACAGCAGGAAACACCATATATTTT

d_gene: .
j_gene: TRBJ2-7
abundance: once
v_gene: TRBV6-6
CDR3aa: CASSFAYEQYF
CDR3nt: TGTGCCAGCAGTTTTGCCTACGAGCAGTACTTC

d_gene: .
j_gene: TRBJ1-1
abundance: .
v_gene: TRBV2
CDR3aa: CASVQDINTEAFF
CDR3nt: TGTGCCAGCGTCCAGGACATAAACACTGAAGCTTTCTTT

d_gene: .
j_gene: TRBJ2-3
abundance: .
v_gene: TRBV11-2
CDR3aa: CASSFRTYSADTQYF
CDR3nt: TGTGCCAGCAGCTTTAGGACTTATTCCGCAGATACGCAGTATTTT

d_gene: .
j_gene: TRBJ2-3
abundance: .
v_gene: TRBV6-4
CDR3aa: CASSDFKDTQYF
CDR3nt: TGTGCCAGCAGTGACTTCAAAGATACGCAGTATTTT

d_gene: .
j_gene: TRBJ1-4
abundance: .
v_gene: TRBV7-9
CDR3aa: CASSDQTSGATNEKLFF
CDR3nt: TGTGCCAGCAGCGATCAGACTTCAGGGGCCACTAATGAAAAACTGTTTTTT

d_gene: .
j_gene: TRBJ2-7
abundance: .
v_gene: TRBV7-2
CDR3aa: CASSFGQGPYEQYF
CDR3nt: TGTGCCAGCAGCTTTGGCCAGGGTCCCTACGAGCAGTACTTC

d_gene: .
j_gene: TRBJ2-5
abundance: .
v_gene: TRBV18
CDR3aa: CASSPTDSRWTQYF
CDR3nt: TGTGCCAGCTCACCAACTGACAGTAGATGGACCCAGTACTTC

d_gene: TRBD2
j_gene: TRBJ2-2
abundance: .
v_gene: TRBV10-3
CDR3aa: CAISESKGLAGNTGELFF
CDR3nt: TGTGCCATCAGTGAGTCGAAAGGCCTAGCGGGGAACACCGGGGAGCTGTTTTTT

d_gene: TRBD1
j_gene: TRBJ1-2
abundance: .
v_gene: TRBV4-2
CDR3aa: CASSHPGSTGRANYGYTF
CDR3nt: TGTGCCAGCAGCCACCCCGGATCGACAGGGCGGGCTAACTATGGCTACACCTTC

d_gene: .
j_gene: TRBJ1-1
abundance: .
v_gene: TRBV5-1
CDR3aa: CASSLGPNTEAFF
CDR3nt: TGCGCCAGCAGCTTGGGACCGAACACTGAAGCTTTCTTT

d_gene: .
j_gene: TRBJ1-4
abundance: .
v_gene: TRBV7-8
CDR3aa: CASSLGRDVNEKLFF
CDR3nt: TGTGCCAGCAGCTTAGGGCGGGACGTAAATGAAAAACTGTTTTTT

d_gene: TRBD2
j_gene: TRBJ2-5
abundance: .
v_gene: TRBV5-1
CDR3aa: CASSLAGLAGVLETQYF
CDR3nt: TGCGCCAGCAGCTTGGCCGGACTAGCGGGAGTTCTAGAGACCCAGTACTTC

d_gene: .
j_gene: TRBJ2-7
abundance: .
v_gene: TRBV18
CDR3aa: CASSPQKGAYEQYF
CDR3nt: TGTGCCAGCTCACCACAGAAAGGGGCGTACGAGCAGTACTTC

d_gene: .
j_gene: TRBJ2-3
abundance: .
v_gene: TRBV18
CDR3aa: CASTAVGEDTQYF
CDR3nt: TGTGCCAGCACGGCGGTGGGGGAAGATACGCAGTATTTT

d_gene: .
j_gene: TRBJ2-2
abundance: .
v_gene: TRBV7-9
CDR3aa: CASSRETGELFF
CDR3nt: TGTGCCAGTAGCAGGGAAACCGGGGAGCTGTTTTTT

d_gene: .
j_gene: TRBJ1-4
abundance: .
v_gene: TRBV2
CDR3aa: CASSRRTTNEKLFF
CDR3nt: TGTGCCAGCAGCAGACGGACAACTAATGAAAAACTGTTTTTT

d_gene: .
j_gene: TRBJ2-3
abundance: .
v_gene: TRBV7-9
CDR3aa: CASSLRRGADTQYF
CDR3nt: TGTGCCAGCAGCTTACGGCGGGGAGCGGATACGCAGTATTTT

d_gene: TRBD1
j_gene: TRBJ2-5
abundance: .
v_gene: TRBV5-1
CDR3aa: CASSTTGVQETQYF
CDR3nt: TGCGCCAGCAGCACAACAGGGGTCCAAGAGACCCAGTACTTC

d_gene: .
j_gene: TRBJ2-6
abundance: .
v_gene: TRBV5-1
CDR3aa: CASSLGVSSGANVLTF
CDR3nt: TGCGCCAGCAGCTTGGGTGTTAGCTCTGGGGCCAACGTCCTGACTTTC

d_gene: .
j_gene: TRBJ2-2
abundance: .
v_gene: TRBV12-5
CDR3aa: CASASTGENTGELFF
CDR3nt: TGTGCTAGTGCCTCAACGGGAGAGAACACCGGGGAGCTGTTTTTT

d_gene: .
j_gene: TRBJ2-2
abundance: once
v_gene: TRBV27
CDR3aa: CASSLWGQNTGELFF
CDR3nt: TGTGCCAGCAGTTTATGGGGACAGAACACCGGGGAGCTGTTTTTT

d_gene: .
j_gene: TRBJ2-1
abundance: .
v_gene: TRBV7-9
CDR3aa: CATLARENNEQFF
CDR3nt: TGTGCCACCCTAGCGCGCGAGAACAATGAGCAGTTCTTC

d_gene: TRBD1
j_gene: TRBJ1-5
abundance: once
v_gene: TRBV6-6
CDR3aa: CASSSGTVLNQPQHF
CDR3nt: TGTGCCAGCAGTTCCGGGACAGTTCTGAATCAGCCCCAGCATTTT

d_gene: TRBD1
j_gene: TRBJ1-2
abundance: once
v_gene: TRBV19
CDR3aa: CASTRQSPGQRYGYTF
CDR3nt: TGTGCCAGTACCAGACAATCACCGGGACAGAGATATGGCTACACCTTC

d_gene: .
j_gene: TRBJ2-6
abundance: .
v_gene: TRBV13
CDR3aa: CASSLGRLLGYSGANVLTF
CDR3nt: TGTGCCAGCAGCTTAGGCCGTCTCTTGGGCTACTCTGGGGCCAACGTCCTGACTTTC

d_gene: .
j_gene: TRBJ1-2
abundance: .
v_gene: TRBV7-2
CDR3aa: CASSRDTNYGYTF
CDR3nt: TGTGCCAGCAGCAGGGACACCAACTATGGCTACACCTTC

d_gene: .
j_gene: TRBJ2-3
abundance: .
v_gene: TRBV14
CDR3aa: CASSQDVYGTTDTQYF
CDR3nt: TGTGCCAGCAGCCAAGACGTCTACGGGACTACAGATACGCAGTATTTT

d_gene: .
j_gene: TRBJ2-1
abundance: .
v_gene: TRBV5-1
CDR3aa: CASSLTASSYNEQFF
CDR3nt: TGCGCCAGCAGCTTGACAGCTAGCTCCTACAATGAGCAGTTCTTC

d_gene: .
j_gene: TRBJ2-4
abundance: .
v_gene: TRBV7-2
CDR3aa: CASSSTLNIQYF
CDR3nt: TGTGCCAGCAGCTCGACATTAAACATTCAGTACTTC

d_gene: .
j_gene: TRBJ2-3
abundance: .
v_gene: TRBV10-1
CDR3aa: CASSDRGNTDTQYF
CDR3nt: TGCGCCAGCAGTGACAGGGGTAATACAGATACGCAGTATTTT

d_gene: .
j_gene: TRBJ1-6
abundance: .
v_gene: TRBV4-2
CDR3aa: CASSRTAESSYNSPLHF
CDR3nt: TGTGCCAGCAGCCGGACAGCTGAAAGCTCCTATAATTCACCCCTCCACTTT

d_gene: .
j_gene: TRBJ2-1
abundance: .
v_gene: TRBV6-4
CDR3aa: CASTRFGTIHNEQFF
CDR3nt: TGTGCCAGCACCCGATTCGGGACAATCCACAATGAGCAGTTCTTC

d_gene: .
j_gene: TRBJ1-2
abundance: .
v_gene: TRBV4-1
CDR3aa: CASSHGSTNYGYTF
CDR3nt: TGCGCCAGCAGCCACGGTTCCACCAACTATGGCTACACCTTC

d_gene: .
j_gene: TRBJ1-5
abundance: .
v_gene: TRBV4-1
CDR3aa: CASSQEDGRDQPQHF
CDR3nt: TGCGCCAGCAGCCAAGAGGATGGAAGAGATCAGCCCCAGCATTTT